One and the same sample provided the 20 T cell receptor beta chains below, sequenced in a study of blood T cell repertoires in COVID-19. The protocol was immunoSEQ multiplex PCR, while the TCRdb copy is restricted to in-frame clones and leaves out a portion. The sample holds roughly 250,000 clones, 70% to 90% seen once. The source material was PBMCs or T cells enriched from blood (not recorded which). These receptors were taken from a woman in her forties with acute COVID-19.

J is TRBJ1-5 and V is TRBV6-2 or TRBV6-3; the match to TRBD1 covers 12 bases. V lost 2 bases to trimming and J lost 7 bases; unmatched junction nucleotides: 9. Per germline, CDR1 MNHEY and CDR2 SVGEGT. The CDR3 is made up of 17 amino acids. The CDR3 nucleotides read TGTGCCAGCAGTTACGAGCTCGGGACAGGGGGCTACCAGCCCCAGCATTTT. It is translated as CASSYELGTGGYQPQHF.

This rearrangement joins TRBV6-5 to TRBJ1-1; perhaps TRBD1 as D (5 bases). Per germline, CDR1 MNHEY and CDR2 SVGAGI. This CDR3 spans 15 amino acids. Between the trimmed V and J ends, which lost 2 bases and 4 bases, there was a span of 14 bases. The CDR3 nucleotides are TGTGCCAGCAGTTACGGAGCAGGGTCCCCCACTGAAGCTTTCTTT. Protein sequence: CASSYGAGSPTEAFF.

Only one count was recorded for this clone. This rearrangement joins TRBV28 to TRBJ1-4; D is perhaps TRBD1 (5 bases). Germline values: CDR1 MDHEN, CDR2 SYDVKM. This CDR3 is 19 amino acids long. The germline V and J ends were trimmed by 5 bases and 6 bases, with 28 bases remaining between them. CDR3 in DNA: TGTGCCAGCAGTCCCGGGTTGGGGGGGTATAGAAATTTCGATGAAAAACTGTTTTTT. Amino acid sequence: CASSPGLGGYRNFDEKLFF.

The gene calls are TRBV19 and TRBJ2-2, with a possible D match to TRBD1 (6 bases). Germline CDR1 is LNHDA and CDR2 is SQIVND (reference sequence). The CDR3 consists of 12 residues. V shed 8 bases and J shed 6 bases, with 10 bases lying between them. The CDR3 reads CASSYRAGELFF. CDR3 nucleotide sequence: TGTGCCAGTTCTTACAGGGCCGGGGAGCTGTTTTTT.

This chain joins TRBV24-1 and TRBJ1-1; no firm D call. Deletions cut 3 bases from V and 3 bases from J, with 10 bases between. The CDR3 covers 14 residues. In germline, CDR1 is KGHDR, CDR2 SFDVKD. The CDR3 region has the DNA TGTGCCACCAGTGATACCCACTTGGACACTGAAGCTTTCTTT. Its protein is CATSDTHLDTEAFF.

The chain is built from TRBV4-1 and TRBJ2-1, with D tentatively TRBD2 (5 bases). Trimming removed 5 bases from V and 10 bases from J, with 15 bases in between. CDR1 and CDR2 (germline): MGHRA, YSYEKL. The CDR3 is 13 residues long. The CDR3 coding sequence is TGCGCCAGCAGCACTGGACTTCCAAAGGAGCAGTTCTTC. Translated, it gives CASSTGLPKEQFF.

This chain links TRBV9 with TRBJ1-1; 10 nucleotides agree with TRBD1. The CDR3 has 14 amino acids. In germline, CDR1 is SGDLS, CDR2 YYNGEE. The J segment lost 2 bases and the V segment lost 4 bases, leaving 2 bases of the junction unmatched. CDR3 bases: TGTGCCAGCAGCCGGACAGGGGGAAACACTGAAGCTTTCTTT. Its protein is CASSRTGGNTEAFF.

V and J are TRBV28 and TRBJ2-7, with unresolved D. Trimming pared 7 bases from V and 6 bases from J, leaving 19 bases between. CDR1 is MDHEN and CDR2 is SYDVKM in the germline V gene. This CDR3 region has 14 residues. CDR3 DNA sequence: TGTGCCAGCAACACCGCAGGCCGTATCTCCGAGCAGTACGTC. Translation gives CASNTAGRISEQYV.

This clone was observed once. The CDR3 sequence is CASSFSWTGGWNTEAFF. Here the CDR3 DNA reads TGTGCCAGCAGTTTTAGCTGGACAGGGGGCTGGAACACTGAAGCTTTCTTT. The rearrangement links TRBV28 to TRBJ1-1; TRBD1 aligns across 11 bases. The CDR3 length is 17 residues. Germline loops: CDR1 MDHEN, CDR2 SYDVKM. The V gene end was trimmed by 3 bases and the J gene end by 1 base; junction bases not matched to a gene: 7.

The chain joins TRBV30 to TRBJ2-2; 7 bases are shared with TRBD1. The CDR3 has 14 residues. Unmatched junction bases numbered 3, after V lost 3 bases and J lost 2 bases. CDR1 and CDR2 from the germline V gene are GTSNPN and SVGIG (reference sequence). CDR3 bases: TGTGCCTGGAGGGGACAGTTTAACACCGGGGAGCTGTTTTTT. It translates to CAWRGQFNTGELFF. Based on the CDR3 plus reference TRBV30 and TRBJ2-2, the full variable domain is SQTIHQWPATLVQPVGSPLSLECTVEGTSNPNLYWYRQAAGRGLQLLFYSVGIGQISSEVPQNLSASRPQDRQFILSSKKLLLSDSGFYLCAWRGQFNTGELFFGEGSRLTVL.

This clone showed up just once. This chain uses TRBV5-5 with TRBJ1-3; D unresolved. The length of the CDR3 is 15 residues. The germline V gene encodes CDR1 SGHKS and CDR2 YYEKEE (reference sequence). Trimming shortened V by 4 bases and J by 4 bases, and 15 bases separated the two germline ends. In DNA, the CDR3 is TGTGCCAGCAGCCCCTACTTGACTGGCGGAAACACCATATATTTT. Residues: CASSPYLTGGNTIYF. Based on the CDR3 plus reference TRBV5-5 and TRBJ1-3, the full variable domain is DAGVTQSPTHLIKTRGQQVTLRCSPISGHKSVSWYQQVLGQGPQFIFQYYEKEERGRGNFPDRFSARQFPNYSSELNVNALLLGDSALYLCASSPYLTGGNTIYFGEGSWLTVV.

The genes are TRBV28 and TRBJ1-5, with no clear D. CDR1 and CDR2 from the germline V gene are MDHEN and SYDVKM. CDR3 length: 16 amino acids. V was clipped by 5 bases and J by 0 bases, with 14 bases between them. The DNA of the CDR3 is TGTGCCAGCAGTCCCATCAGCGGGTATAGCAATCAGCCCCAGCATTTT. It yields the protein CASSPISGYSNQPQHF.

V and J are TRBV7-3 and TRBJ2-2; TRBD2 matches 8 bases. Germline V gives CDR1 SGHTA, CDR2 FQGTGA. V lost 4 bases and J lost 5; bases outside the gene matches: 3. The CDR3 runs 14 residues. CDR3 nucleotides: TGTGCCAGCAGCTACTTAGCGGGAACCGGGGAGCTGTTTTTT. It encodes CASSYLAGTGELFF.

This clone appeared many times. DNA of the CDR3: TGTGCCAGCAGTTTCATGCGGACAGGGGGATTGGATCAGCCCCAGCATTTT. Translated, it gives CASSFMRTGGLDQPQHF. The chain employs TRBV6-2 or TRBV6-3 and TRBJ1-5, with TRBD1 matching 10 bases. The CDR3 has 17 amino acids. V gave up 4 bases and J gave up 5 bases; unmatched junction bases: 11. Germline V lookup: CDR1 MNHEY, CDR2 SVGEGT.

The chain has TRBV5-1 and TRBJ1-1; 8 bases are shared with TRBD1. Germline trimming cut 0 bases from V and 7 bases from J; bases unmatched to any gene: 8. There are 15 residues in the CDR3. Germline V gene lookup returns CDR1 SGHRS and CDR2 YFSETQ. The CDR3 loop is CASSLGTPGQDEAFF. The CDR3 region has the DNA TGCGCCAGCAGCTTGGGGACCCCGGGACAGGATGAAGCTTTCTTT.

The chain recombines TRBV12-3 or TRBV12-4 with TRBJ2-5; no reliable D call. The CDR3 runs to 12 residues. V was trimmed by 2 bases and J by 4 bases, leaving 5 bases between them. The CDR3 spells CASSLNGETQYF. The CDR3 coding sequence is TGTGCCAGCAGTTTAAACGGAGAGACCCAGTACTTC.

In DNA, the CDR3 is TGTGCCAGCAGCAGCGTCGCGAAGACTAGCACAGATACGCAGTATTTT. Protein sequence: CASSSVAKTSTDTQYF. The chain is built from TRBV5-4 and TRBJ2-3; D is uncertain. Trimming removed 4 bases from V and 0 bases from J, with 15 bases in between. Germline CDR1 and CDR2: SGHNT and YYREEE (reference sequence). This CDR3 comprises 16 residues.

The chain is built from TRBV5-1 and TRBJ2-2, with D tentatively TRBD2 (6 bases). Trimming took off 7 bases at V and 3 bases at J, with 13 bases between the two ends. The CDR3 totals 14 residues. CDR1 is SGHRS and CDR2 is YFSETQ in the germline V gene. The CDR3 region is CASSRGEDTGELFF. CDR3 coding DNA: TGCGCCAGCTCACGAGGGGAGGACACCGGGGAGCTGTTTTTT. The full variable domain, completed using reference TRBV5-1 and TRBJ2-2, is KAGVTQTPRYLIKTRGQQVTLSCSPISGHRSVSWYQQTPGQGLQFLFEYFSETQRNKGNFPGRFSGRQFSNSRSEMNVSTLELGDSALYLCASSRGEDTGELFFGEGSRLTVL.

The chain has TRBV5-1 and TRBJ2-5; the D is unclear. Germline loops: CDR1 SGHRS, CDR2 YFSETQ. This CDR3 has 14 amino acids. V was clipped by 4 bases and J by 5 bases, with 15 bases between them. The CDR3: CASSPASTSETQYF. The CDR3 DNA is TGCGCCAGCAGCCCCGCTTCGACTTCGGAGACCCAGTACTTC.

This clone was detected only once. The V call is TRBV2, the J call TRBJ2-1; 7 nucleotides match TRBD2. The CDR3 is 16 residues long. CDR1 and CDR2 from the germline V gene are SNHLY and FYNNEI. The ends lost 2 bases at V and 6 bases at J; junction bases unmatched: 10. The CDR3 region is CASSERGGRNSNEQFF. CDR3 sequence (DNA): TGTGCCAGCAGTGAAAGGGGCGGGAGAAATTCCAATGAGCAGTTCTTC.